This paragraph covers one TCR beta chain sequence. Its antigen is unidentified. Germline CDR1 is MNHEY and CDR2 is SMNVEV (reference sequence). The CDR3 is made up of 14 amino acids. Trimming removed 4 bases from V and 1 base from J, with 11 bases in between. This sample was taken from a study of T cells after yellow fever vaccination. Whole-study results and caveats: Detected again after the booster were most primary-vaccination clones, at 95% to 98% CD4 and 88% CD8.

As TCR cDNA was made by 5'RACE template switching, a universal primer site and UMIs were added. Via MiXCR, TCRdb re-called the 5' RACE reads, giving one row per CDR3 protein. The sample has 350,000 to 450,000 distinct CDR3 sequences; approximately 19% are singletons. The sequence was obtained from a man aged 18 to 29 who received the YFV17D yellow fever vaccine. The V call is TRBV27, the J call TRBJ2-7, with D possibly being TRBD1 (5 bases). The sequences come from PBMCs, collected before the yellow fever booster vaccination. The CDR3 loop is CASSSRDRSYEQYF. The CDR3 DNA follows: TGTGCCAGCAGTTCCCGAGACAGATCCTACGAGCAGTACTTC.